What follows are 8 T cell receptor beta chains derived from one specimen sequenced in a study of cytomegalovirus exposure and HLA in healthy donors. PCR primers comprised 60 Vbeta and 13 Jbeta primers. Libraries were prepared by immunoSEQ multiplex PCR; TCRdb keeps only in-frame clonotypes and omits some of them. The sample lists about 150,000 clones, about 64% occurring once. The sequencing sample was made of PBMCs. Receptors originate from a woman under 40 in good health and CMV-seropositive.

CDR3 nucleotides: TGTGCCAGCAGCCCGGGACTAGCTGTTTCCGAGCAGTACTTC. Translating gives CASSPGLAVSEQYF. V gene TRBV7-8 combines with J gene TRBJ2-7, with TRBD2 identical over 9 bases. Germline V lookup: CDR1 SGHVS, CDR2 FQNEAQ. The CDR3 is made up of 14 amino acids. With 5 bases clipped from V and 6 bases from J, the junction kept 8 bases outside the gene matches.

CDR3 region: CASSQEIGVGQPQHF. The CDR3 nucleotides are TGTGCCAGCAGCCAAGAAATAGGGGTAGGGCAGCCCCAGCATTTT. The chain links TRBV14 to TRBJ1-5; a weak D match, TRBD1 (5 bases). V was shortened by 0 bases and J by 7 bases, with 13 bases between the two germline ends. The length of the CDR3 is 15 residues. Germline CDR1 reads SGHDN; CDR2 reads FVKESK.

V and J are TRBV7-9 and TRBJ1-2; D is unclear. V was shortened by 0 bases and J by 8 bases, with 13 bases between the two germline ends. Germline lookup yields CDR1 SEHNR and CDR2 FQNEAQ (reference sequence). The CDR3 contains 14 residues. CDR3 in DNA: TGTGCCAGCAGCTTAGCAGGGTCTCCTAGCGGCTACACCTTC. Translation: CASSLAGSPSGYTF.

Concerning this clone itself: The same CDR3 is also encoded by other DNA sequences in this sample. V and J are TRBV10-3 and TRBJ2-3; 10 bases align to TRBD1. V was clipped by 6 bases and J by 6 bases; unmatched bases: 9. The germline gives CDR1 ENHRY, CDR2 SYGVKD. The length of the CDR3 is 15 residues. CDR3 sequence: CAIRRGTGAADTQYF. CDR3 nucleotides: TGTGCCATCAGACGTGGGACAGGGGCAGCGGATACGCAGTATTTT.

V gene TRBV2 combines with J gene TRBJ1-4; D ambiguous. The CDR3 runs to 15 residues. CDR1 is SNHLY, CDR2 FYNNEI, per germline. Trimming took off 0 bases at V and 7 bases at J, with 12 bases between the two ends. The CDR3 coding sequence is TGTGCCAGCAGTGAAGCCTCCTCACGGGGTGAAAAACTGTTTTTT. Translating it yields CASSEASSRGEKLFF. The whole variable domain, remainder taken from reference TRBV2 and TRBJ1-4, is EPEVTQTPSHQVTQMGQEVILRCVPISNHLYFYWYRQILGQKVEFLVSFYNNEISEKSEIFDDQFSVERPDGSNFTLKIRSTKLEDSAMYFCASSEASSRGEKLFFGSGTQLSVL.

V gene TRBV27 combines with J gene TRBJ2-2; 15 nucleotides agree with TRBD2. The CDR3 runs to 17 residues. V gave up 4 bases and J gave up 6 bases; unmatched junction bases: 6. Germline CDR1 MNHEY, CDR2 SMNVEV (reference sequence). The CDR3 DNA follows: TGTGCCAGCAGTTCCCCGGGGACTAGCGGGAGGTCCGGGGAGCTGTTTTTT. Translating gives CASSSPGTSGRSGELFF.

This chain connects TRBV28 to TRBJ2-7; 10 nucleotides agree with TRBD2. Germline V CDR1 and CDR2: MDHEN, SYDVKM. With 6 bases clipped from V and 7 bases from J, the junction kept 9 bases outside the gene matches. CDR3 length equals 14 residues. CDR3 coding DNA: TGTGCCAGCAGGTATGCAGGACTAGCGGCTGAGCAGTACTTC. Protein sequence: CASRYAGLAAEQYF.

With respect to this clone: The identical CDR3 is also encoded by other nucleotide sequences in the sample. CDR3 loop: CASSETGYGYTF. CDR3 in DNA: TGTGCCAGCAGCGAAACAGGGTATGGCTACACCTTC. V is TRBV2 and J is TRBJ1-2, with D tentatively TRBD1 (6 bases). In germline, CDR1 is SNHLY, CDR2 FYNNEI. Trimming removed 6 bases from V and 5 bases from J, with 10 bases in between. This CDR3 is 12 amino acids long.